This T cell receptor (beta chain) was observed in a study of response to subunit inactivated influenza vaccine. MiXCR, run by TCRdb on the RT-PCR reads, gives a single entry per CDR3 protein. The sample lists approximately 300,000 distinct CDR3 sequences, approximately 23% occurring once. About this clonotype: Its antigen is currently unknown.

From germline, CDR1 is MNHEY and CDR2 SVGEGT. V was trimmed by 0 bases and J by 4 bases, leaving 10 bases between them. The CDR3 loop spans 16 amino acids. Notes on the study in general: Each seasonal influenza vaccination, the authors suggested, recruits few new T cells.

The receptor was isolated from a man between 50 and 75 years old who received an inactivated influenza vaccine. The source material was PBMCs from blood, sampled 21 months after vaccination. The genes are TRBV6-2 or TRBV6-3 and TRBJ2-6; D perhaps matches TRBD2 (5 bases). CDR3 region: CASSYSRGLGANVLTF. The DNA of the CDR3 is TGTGCCAGCAGTTACTCGAGAGGGTTGGGGGCCAACGTCCTGACTTTC.